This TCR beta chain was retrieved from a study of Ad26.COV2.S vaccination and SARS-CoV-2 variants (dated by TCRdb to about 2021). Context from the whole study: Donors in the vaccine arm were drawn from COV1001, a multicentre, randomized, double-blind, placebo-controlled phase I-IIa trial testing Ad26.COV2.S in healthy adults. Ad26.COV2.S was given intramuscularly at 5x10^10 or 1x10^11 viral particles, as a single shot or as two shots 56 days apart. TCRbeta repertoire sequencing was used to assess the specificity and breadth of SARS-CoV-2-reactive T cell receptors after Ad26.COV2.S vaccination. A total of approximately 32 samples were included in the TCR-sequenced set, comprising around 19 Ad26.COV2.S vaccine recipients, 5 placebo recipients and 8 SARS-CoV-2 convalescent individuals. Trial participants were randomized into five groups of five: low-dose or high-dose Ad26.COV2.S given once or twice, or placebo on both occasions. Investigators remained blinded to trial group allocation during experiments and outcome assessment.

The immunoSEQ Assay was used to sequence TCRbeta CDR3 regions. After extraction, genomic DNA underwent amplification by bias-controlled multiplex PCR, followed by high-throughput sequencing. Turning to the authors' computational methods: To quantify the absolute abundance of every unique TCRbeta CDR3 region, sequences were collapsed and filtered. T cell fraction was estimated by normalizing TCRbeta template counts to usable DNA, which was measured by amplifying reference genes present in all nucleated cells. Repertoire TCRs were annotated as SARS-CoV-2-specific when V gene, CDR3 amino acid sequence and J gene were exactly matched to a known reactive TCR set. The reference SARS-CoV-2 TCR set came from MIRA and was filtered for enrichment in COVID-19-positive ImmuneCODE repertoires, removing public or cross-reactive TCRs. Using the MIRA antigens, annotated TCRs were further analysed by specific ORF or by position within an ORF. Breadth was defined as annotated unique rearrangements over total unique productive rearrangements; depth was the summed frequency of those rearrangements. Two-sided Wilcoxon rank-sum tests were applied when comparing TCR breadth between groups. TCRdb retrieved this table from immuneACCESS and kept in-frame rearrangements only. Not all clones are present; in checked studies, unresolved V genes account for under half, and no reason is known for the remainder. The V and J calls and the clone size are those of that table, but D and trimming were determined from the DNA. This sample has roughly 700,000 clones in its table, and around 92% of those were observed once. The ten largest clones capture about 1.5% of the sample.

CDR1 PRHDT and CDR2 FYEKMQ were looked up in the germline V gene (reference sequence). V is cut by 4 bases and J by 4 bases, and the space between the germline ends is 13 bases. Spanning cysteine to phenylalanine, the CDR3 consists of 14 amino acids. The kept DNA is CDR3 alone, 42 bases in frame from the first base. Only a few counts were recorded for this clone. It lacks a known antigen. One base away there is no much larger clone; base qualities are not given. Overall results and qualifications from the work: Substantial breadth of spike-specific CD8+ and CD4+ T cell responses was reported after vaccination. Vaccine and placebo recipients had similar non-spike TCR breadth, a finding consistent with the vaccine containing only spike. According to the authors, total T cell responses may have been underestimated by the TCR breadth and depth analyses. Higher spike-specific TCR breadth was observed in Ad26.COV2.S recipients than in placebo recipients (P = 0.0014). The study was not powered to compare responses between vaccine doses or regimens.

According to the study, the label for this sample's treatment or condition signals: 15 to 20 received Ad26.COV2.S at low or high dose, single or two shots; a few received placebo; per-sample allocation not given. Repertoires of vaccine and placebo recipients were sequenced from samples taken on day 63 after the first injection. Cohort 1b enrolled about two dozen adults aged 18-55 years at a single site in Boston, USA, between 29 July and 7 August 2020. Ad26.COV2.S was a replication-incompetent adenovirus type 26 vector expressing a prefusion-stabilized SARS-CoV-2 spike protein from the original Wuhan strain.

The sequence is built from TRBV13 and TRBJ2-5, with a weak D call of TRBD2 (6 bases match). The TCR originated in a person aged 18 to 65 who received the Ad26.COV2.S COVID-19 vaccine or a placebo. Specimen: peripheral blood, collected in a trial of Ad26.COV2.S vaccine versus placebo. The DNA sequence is TGTGCCAGCAGCTACTCTAGCGAAGGAGAGACCCAGTACTTC. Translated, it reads CASSYSSEGETQYF.